These 14 T cell receptor beta chains share one sample of origin, sequenced in a study of human T cells and chemical hapten exposure. The time point was: patch test 1, 2 weeks after DPC sensitization. Treatment indicated: therapeutic diphenylcyclopropenone sensitization with weekly scalp DPC. A single record per CDR3 protein comes from TCRdb applying MiXCR to the RACE reads. The repertoire has fewer than 60,000 distinct CDR3 sequences, 9.3% of them found once; the top ten carry roughly 4%. Material: whole blood, obtained in connection with sensitization to the hapten diphenylcyclopropenone (DPC). The source is a woman aged 45-59 years with alopecia areata. Some clones in this sample may be carry-over from other donors' samples.

This clonotype occurred many times. This chain connects TRBV29-1 to TRBJ2-5, with 7 bases lining up with TRBD1. Looked up from germline, CDR1 is SQVTM and CDR2 is ANQGSEA. V shed 5 bases and J 3 bases; nucleotides not matched to a gene: 6. CDR3 length: 13 amino acids. The CDR3 DNA sequence: TGCAGCGTTATTCCGGGACAGAAAGAGACCCAGTACTTC. This codes for CSVIPGQKETQYF.

This clonotype was detected ten times or more. This chain connects TRBV29-1 to TRBJ2-7; perhaps D is TRBD1 or TRBD2 (5 bases each). CDR3 length: 14 residues. Germline CDR1 and CDR2: SQVTM and ANQGSEA. V was shortened by 7 bases and J by 2 bases, with 18 bases between the two germline ends. The CDR3 loop reads CSAGRDEPPYEQYF. CDR3 in DNA: TGCAGCGCAGGTCGGGACGAACCCCCCTACGAGCAGTACTTC.

This clonotype has ten or more counts. This chain uses TRBV7-9 with TRBJ2-5, with D tentatively TRBD1 or TRBD2 (5 bases each). The CDR3 extends over 14 amino acids. V gave up 5 bases and J gave up 1 base, with 11 bases separating them. Germline V gene sequence: CDR1 SEHNR, CDR2 FQNEAQ (reference sequence). The CDR3 loop reads CASSTGLGQETQYF. The CDR3 coding sequence is TGTGCCAGCAGCACGGGGCTCGGCCAAGAGACCCAGTACTTC.

This clonotype was picked up many times. The chain employs TRBV6-2 or TRBV6-3 and TRBJ2-7; 10 bases align to TRBD2. After removal of 7 bases from V and 6 bases from J, the junction contained 9 bases not matched to a gene. The CDR3 sequence is 14 residues long. Germline V lookup: CDR1 MNHEY, CDR2 SVGEGT. CDR3 DNA: TGTGCCAGCAAGGAGGCTAGCGGGAGTCGCGAGCAGTACTTC. Protein product: CASKEASGSREQYF.

The table lists this clonotype with many counts. The chain combines TRBV3-1 with TRBJ2-7, with D perhaps matching TRBD1 (6 bases). CDR1 is LGHDT, CDR2 YNNKEL, per germline (reference sequence). CDR3 size: 12 residues. Trimming took off 4 bases at V and 6 bases at J, with 10 bases between the two ends. The CDR3 is CASSLRQVEQYF. CDR3 nucleotides: TGTGCCAGCAGCCTCAGACAGGTCGAGCAGTACTTC.

V gene TRBV29-1 combines with J gene TRBJ2-7; tentatively, D is TRBD2 (6 bases). Per the germline V gene, CDR1 is SQVTM and CDR2 is ANQGSEA. The CDR3 is 14 residues long. V was cut by 4 bases and J by 4 bases, with 17 bases left in between. CDR3 protein: CSVGVPGVRYEQYF. The CDR3 DNA follows: TGCAGCGTTGGAGTTCCGGGAGTGCGTTACGAGCAGTACTTC.

This clonotype was found many times. The chain has TRBV7-2 and TRBJ1-5; 9 nucleotides match TRBD1. Germline assignment: CDR1 SGHTA and CDR2 FQGNSA. The V and J ends lost 5 bases and 8 bases, in that order; junction bases with no gene match: 10. The CDR3 is made up of 15 amino acids. The CDR3 DNA reads as TGTGCCAGCAGCCTAACCGGGACAGGGAATAAGCCCCAGCATTTT. This sequence encodes CASSLTGTGNKPQHF.

This clonotype has ten or more counts. J is TRBJ2-4 and V is TRBV2, with D perhaps assigned TRBD1 or TRBD2 (5 bases each). Deletions cut 6 bases from V and 9 bases from J, with 12 bases between. Looked up from germline, CDR1 is SNHLY and CDR2 is FYNNEI. The length of the CDR3 is 12 residues. The CDR3 loop is CASRGEVFIQYF. CDR3 sequence (DNA): TGTGCCAGCAGGGGGGAAGTGTTCATTCAGTACTTC.

This clonotype was seen repeatedly, ten times or more. The chain uses TRBV7-9 and TRBJ1-1; the D is unclear. The CDR3 is 15 amino acids. V was cut by 4 bases and J by 0 bases, with 12 bases left in between. Germline CDR1 is SEHNR and CDR2 is FQNEAQ (reference sequence). CDR3 nucleotides: TGTGCCAGCAGCTCAAGCACGGTGCTGAACACTGAAGCTTTCTTT. Its translation: CASSSSTVLNTEAFF. The full variable domain, with the rest looked up from reference TRBV7-9 and TRBJ1-1, is DTGVSQNPRHKITKRGQNVTFRCDPISEHNRLYWYRQTLGQGPEFLTYFQNEAQLEKSRLLSDRFSAERPKGSFSTLEIQRTEQGDSAMYLCASSSSTVLNTEAFFGQGTRLTVV.

Many counts were recorded for this clonotype. The chain has TRBV18 and TRBJ2-5; 9 bases are shared with TRBD1. The germline V gene has CDR1 KGHSH and CDR2 LQKENI. The trim removed 3 bases at V and 2 bases at J, leaving 4 bases unmatched. This CDR3 comprises 15 residues. In DNA, the CDR3 is TGTGCCAGCTCACCCCGGGACAGGGCGCAAGAGACCCAGTACTTC. As protein: CASSPRDRAQETQYF.

In its sample, this clonotype was seen a few times. This rearrangement joins TRBV5-5 to TRBJ2-1; D remains ambiguous. V gave up 6 bases and J gave up 4 bases, with 20 bases separating them. Germline V gives CDR1 SGHKS, CDR2 YYEKEE (reference sequence). The CDR3 loop spans 16 amino acids. Here the CDR3 DNA reads TGTGCCAGCACCCCGGTAGCTTCCGCCTTTTACAATGAGCAGTTCTTC. The encoded protein is CASTPVASAFYNEQFF.

This clonotype was counted many times. The chain combines TRBV7-2 with TRBJ2-3, with 9 nucleotides matching TRBD2. Per the germline V gene, CDR1 is SGHTA and CDR2 is FQGNSA. V shed 5 bases, J shed 5 bases, and the junction held 5 bases outside the gene matches. The CDR3 loop spans 14 amino acids. CDR3 nucleotides: TGTGCCAGCAGCCCCCGGCGGGAGGGAGATACGCAGTATTTT. Translated, it gives CASSPRREGDTQYF.

This clonotype has only a few counts. No conserved phenylalanine or tryptophan is present at the end of the CDR3, so a read error is the likely explanation. The limits of the CDR3 on the DNA are not certain, so only TCRdb's listed CDR3 is given. The V call is TRBV21-1, the J call TRBJ2-5. TRBV21-1 is designated a pseudogene. The CDR3 sequence runs 9 residues, both termini included. The CDR3 sequence is CASSPFTRL.

This clonotype has at least ten counts. The gene calls are TRBV7-6 and TRBJ2-3, with 9 bases lining up with TRBD2. This CDR3 has 15 residues. Germline V gives CDR1 SGHVS, CDR2 FNYEAQ. Losses at the gene ends were 5 bases for V and 6 bases for J; bases not matched to a gene: 9. Written as DNA, the CDR3 is TGTGCCAGCAGCCTGATTAGCGGGAGTTCGGATACGCAGTATTTT. It encodes CASSLISGSSDTQYF.